Following are 11 T cell receptor beta chains from one sample sequenced in a study of blood T cell repertoires in COVID-19. Repertoires were generated with immunoSEQ multiplex PCR, while TCRdb's copy carries only in-frame clones and drops some. The repertoire has around 300,000 clones, 86% of them found once; the top ten carry less than 3%. Sequencing was performed on peripheral blood. Receptors originate from a woman under 40 with active or convalescent COVID-19.

J is TRBJ1-3 and V is TRBV2; D gene ambiguous. With 0 bases removed from V and 0 bases from J, the gap between germline ends came to 12 bases. Germline CDR1 and CDR2: SNHLY and FYNNEI. CDR3 length: 17 amino acids. This CDR3 reads CASSEALGTSSGNTIYF. In DNA, the CDR3 is TGTGCCAGCAGTGAAGCGCTTGGCACTAGCTCTGGAAACACCATATATTTT.

This chain links TRBV6-1 with TRBJ2-1; TRBD1 matches at 8 bases. The CDR3 sequence is 18 residues long. The trim removed 2 bases at V and 2 bases at J, leaving 11 bases unmatched. Germline lookup yields CDR1 MNHNS and CDR2 SASEGT. DNA for the CDR3: TGTGCCAGCAGTGAATTAGGACAGGGAATAGCAACCTACAATGAGCAGTTCTTC. Translated, it gives CASSELGQGIATYNEQFF.

This clone has a handful of counts. V usage is TRBV5-6 and J usage is TRBJ1-2, with D perhaps matching TRBD1 (5 bases). CDR3 length: 14 residues. Trimming took off 4 bases at V and 5 bases at J, with 15 bases between the two ends. Germline V CDR1 and CDR2: SGHDT, YYEEEE. The CDR3 is CASSVAGGAYGYTF. CDR3 nucleotide sequence: TGTGCCAGCAGCGTGGCAGGAGGGGCTTATGGCTACACCTTC.

The rearrangement uses TRBV6-5 and TRBJ2-5, with 9 bases aligning to TRBD1. The germline CDR1 and CDR2 sequences are MNHEY and SVGAGI. V shed 6 bases and J 3 bases; nucleotides not matched to a gene: 8. The CDR3 extends over 15 amino acids. The CDR3 reads CASSGDRALEETQYF. The CDR3 nucleotides read TGTGCCAGCAGCGGGGACAGGGCTTTGGAAGAGACCCAGTACTTC.

This rearrangement joins TRBV5-4 to TRBJ2-7, with TRBD1 identical over 8 bases. CDR3 length: 16 amino acids. Germline trimming cut 0 bases from V and 0 bases from J; bases unmatched to any gene: 5. Germline lookup yields CDR1 SGHNT and CDR2 YYREEE (reference sequence). The CDR3 DNA reads as TGTGCCAGCAGCTTGGAAGGGGACAGGAGCTCCTACGAGCAGTACTTC. Residues: CASSLEGDRSSYEQYF.

The J gene is TRBJ1-2, the V gene TRBV5-4; possibly TRBD1 for D (6 bases). Germline CDR1 SGHNT, CDR2 YYREEE (reference sequence). CDR3 length: 13 amino acids. The V end lost 4 bases, the J end lost 8 bases, and 15 bases lay between the germline ends. CDR3 amino acids: CASSAPFRGGYTF. The CDR3 nucleotides are TGTGCCAGCAGCGCACCTTTCAGGGGAGGCTACACCTTC.

Regarding this clone: Other nucleotide sequences in the sample specify the same CDR3. The chain recombines TRBV7-2 with TRBJ1-1; D not certain. Trimming pared 3 bases from V and 1 base from J, leaving 6 bases between. CDR3 length: 13 residues. The germline V gene has CDR1 SGHTA and CDR2 FQGNSA. The CDR3 sequence is CASSLRQNTEAFF. The DNA for the CDR3 is TGTGCCAGCAGCTTGAGACAGAACACTGAAGCTTTCTTT.

The chain links TRBV6-2 or TRBV6-3 to TRBJ2-5, with a weak D call TRBD1 (5 bases). Germline V gene lookup returns CDR1 MNHEY and CDR2 SVGEGT. Trimming took off 4 bases at V and 4 bases at J, with 13 bases between the two ends. This CDR3 is built from 14 residues. The CDR3 is CASSFPDIGETQYF. In DNA, the CDR3 is TGTGCCAGCAGTTTCCCGGACATTGGAGAGACCCAGTACTTC.

This clone was seen once. The genes are TRBV18 and TRBJ1-2, with a weak D call TRBD1 (6 bases). Trimming cost V 2 bases and J 7 bases, with 14 bases left between them. The CDR3 runs 14 residues. Germline CDR1 and CDR2: KGHSH and LQKENI. CDR3 sequence (DNA): TGTGCCAGCTCACCAACACATCAGGGGTTTGGCTACACCTTC. As protein: CASSPTHQGFGYTF.

V gene TRBV7-9 combines with J gene TRBJ1-2; 7 nucleotides match TRBD1. Germline trimming cut 0 bases from V and 8 bases from J; bases unmatched to any gene: 9. The CDR3 extends over 15 amino acids. CDR1 and CDR2 (germline): SEHNR, FQNEAQ (reference sequence). The CDR3 nucleotides are TGTGCCAGCAGCTTAGCGAAAGGACAGGCGGGAGGCTACACCTTC. Translated: CASSLAKGQAGGYTF.

The chain couples TRBV5-8 to TRBJ2-7; 10 bases match TRBD1. With V trimmed by 3 bases and J by 1 base, 4 bases remained unmatched. The CDR3 spans 15 residues. Germline V gene data show CDR1 as SGHTS and CDR2 as YDEGEE. The CDR3 DNA reads as TGTGCCAGCAGCTGGAGGACAGGGGGGTCCTACGAGCAGTACTTC. This gives the protein CASSWRTGGSYEQYF. The full variable domain, its missing parts supplied by reference TRBV5-8 and TRBJ2-7, is EAGVTQSPTHLIKTRGQQATLRCSPISGHTSVYWYQQALGLGLQFLLWYDEGEERNRGNFPPRFSGRQFPNYSSELNVNALELEDSALYLCASSWRTGGSYEQYFGPGTRLTVT.